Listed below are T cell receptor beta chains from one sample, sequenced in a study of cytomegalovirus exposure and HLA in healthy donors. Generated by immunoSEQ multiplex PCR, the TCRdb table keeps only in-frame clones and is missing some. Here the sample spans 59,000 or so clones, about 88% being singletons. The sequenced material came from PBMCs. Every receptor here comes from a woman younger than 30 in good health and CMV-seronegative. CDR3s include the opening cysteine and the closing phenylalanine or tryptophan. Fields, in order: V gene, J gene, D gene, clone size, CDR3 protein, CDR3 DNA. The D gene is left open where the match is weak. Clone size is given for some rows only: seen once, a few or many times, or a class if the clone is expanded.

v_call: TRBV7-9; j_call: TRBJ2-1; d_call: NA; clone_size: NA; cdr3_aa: CATWNLDNANEQFF; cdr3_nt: TGTGCCACGTGGAATCTGGACAATGCCAATGAGCAGTTCTTC
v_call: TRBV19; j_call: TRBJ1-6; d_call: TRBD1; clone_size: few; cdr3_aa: CASSTPQQGRWGTYNSPLHF; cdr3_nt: TGTGCCAGTAGTACCCCCCAACAGGGGAGGTGGGGGACCTATAATTCACCCCTCCACTTT
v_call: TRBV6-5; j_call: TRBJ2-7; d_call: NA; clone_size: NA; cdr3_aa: CASSYRAGTYEQYF; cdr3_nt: TGTGCCAGCAGTTACCGTGCAGGGACCTACGAGCAGTACTTC
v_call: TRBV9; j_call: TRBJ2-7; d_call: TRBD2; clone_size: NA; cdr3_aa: CASSPSSAGAYEQYF; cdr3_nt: TGTGCCAGCAGCCCCTCCTCAGCGGGAGCCTACGAGCAGTACTTC
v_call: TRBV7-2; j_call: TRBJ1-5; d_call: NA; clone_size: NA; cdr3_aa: CASSWGLGNQPQHF; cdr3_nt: TGTGCCAGCAGCTGGGGACTCGGCAATCAGCCCCAGCATTTT
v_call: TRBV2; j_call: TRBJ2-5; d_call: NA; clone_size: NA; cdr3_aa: CASREGETQYF; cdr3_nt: TGTGCCAGCAGGGAGGGAGAGACCCAGTACTTC
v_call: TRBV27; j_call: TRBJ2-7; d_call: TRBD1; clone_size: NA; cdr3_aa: CASRRIQGAIYEQYF; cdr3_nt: TGTGCCAGCAGGAGAATACAGGGGGCCATCTACGAGCAGTACTTC
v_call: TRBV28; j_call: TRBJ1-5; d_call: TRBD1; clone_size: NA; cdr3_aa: CASSSRQGDQPQHF; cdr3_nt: TGTGCCAGCAGTTCCCGACAGGGCGATCAGCCCCAGCATTTT
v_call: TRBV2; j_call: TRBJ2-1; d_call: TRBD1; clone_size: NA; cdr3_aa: CASIDQPGQFYNEQFF; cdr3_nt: TGTGCCAGCATAGATCAGCCGGGACAGTTCTACAATGAGCAGTTCTTC
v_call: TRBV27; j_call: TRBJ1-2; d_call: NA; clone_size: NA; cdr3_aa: CASSSVGYTF; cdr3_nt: TGTGCCAGCAGTTCGGTGGGCTACACCTTC
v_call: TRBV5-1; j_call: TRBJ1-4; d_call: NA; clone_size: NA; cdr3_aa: CASSALGGDEKLFF; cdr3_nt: TGCGCCAGCAGCGCCTTGGGGGGTGACGAAAAACTGTTTTTT
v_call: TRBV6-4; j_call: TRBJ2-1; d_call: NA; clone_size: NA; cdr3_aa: CASSEKGWHEQFF; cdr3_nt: TGTGCCAGCAGTGAGAAGGGGTGGCATGAGCAGTTCTTC
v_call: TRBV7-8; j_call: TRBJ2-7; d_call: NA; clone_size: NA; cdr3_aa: CASRSELAEEQYF; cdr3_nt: TGTGCCAGCAGGTCAGAACTAGCTGAGGAGCAGTACTTC
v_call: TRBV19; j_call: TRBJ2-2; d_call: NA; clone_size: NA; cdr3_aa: CASSRFLSREHTGELFF; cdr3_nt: TGTGCCAGTAGTAGGTTTTTAAGTAGGGAGCACACCGGGGAGCTGTTTTTT
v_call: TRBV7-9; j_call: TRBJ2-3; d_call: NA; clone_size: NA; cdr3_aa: CASRSYTDTQYF; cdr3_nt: TGTGCCAGCAGGTCCTACACAGATACGCAGTATTTT
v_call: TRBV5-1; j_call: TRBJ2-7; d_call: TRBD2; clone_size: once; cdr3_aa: CASSLDTSGSGFVYEQYF; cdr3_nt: TGCGCCAGCAGCTTGGATACTAGCGGGAGTGGGTTCGTCTACGAGCAGTACTTC
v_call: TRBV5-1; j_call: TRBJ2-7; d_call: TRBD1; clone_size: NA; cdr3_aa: CASARDRGVYEQYF; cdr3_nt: TGCGCCAGCGCCCGGGACAGGGGGGTCTACGAGCAGTACTTC
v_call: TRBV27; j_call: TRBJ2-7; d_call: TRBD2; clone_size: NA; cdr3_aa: CASSVMLGGEQYF; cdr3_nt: TGTGCCAGCAGTGTCATGCTGGGGGGGGAGCAGTACTTC
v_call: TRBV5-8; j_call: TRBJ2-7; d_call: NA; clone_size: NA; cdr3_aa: CASSRSYEQYF; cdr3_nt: TGTGCCAGCAGCCGCTCCTACGAGCAGTACTTC
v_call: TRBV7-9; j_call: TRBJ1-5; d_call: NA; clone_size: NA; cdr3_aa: CASSLDSFQPQHF; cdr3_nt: TGTGCCAGCAGCTTAGACAGTTTTCAGCCCCAGCATTTT
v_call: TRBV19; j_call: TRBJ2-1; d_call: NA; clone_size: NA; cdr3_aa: CASSMRQGNYNEQFF; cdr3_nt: TGTGCCAGTAGTATGAGGCAGGGGAACTACAATGAGCAGTTCTTC
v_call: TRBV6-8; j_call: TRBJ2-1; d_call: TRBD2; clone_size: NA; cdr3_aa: CASRGLAVYNEQFF; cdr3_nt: TGTGCCAGCAGAGGACTAGCGGTATACAATGAGCAGTTCTTC
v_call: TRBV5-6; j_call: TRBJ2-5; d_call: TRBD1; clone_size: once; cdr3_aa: CASSAGTGGVKTQYF; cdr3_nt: TGTGCCAGCAGCGCCGGGACAGGGGGCGTGAAGACCCAGTACTTC
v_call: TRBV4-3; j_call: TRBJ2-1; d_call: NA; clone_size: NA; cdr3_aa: CASSQDWGTTSYNEQFF; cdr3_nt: TGCGCCAGCAGCCAAGATTGGGGGACAACATCCTACAATGAGCAGTTCTTC
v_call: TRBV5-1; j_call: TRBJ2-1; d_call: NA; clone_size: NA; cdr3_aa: CASSGGAFNEQFF; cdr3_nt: TGCGCCAGCAGCGGGGGGGCCTTCAATGAGCAGTTCTTC
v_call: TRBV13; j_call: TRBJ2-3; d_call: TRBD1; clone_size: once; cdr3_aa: CASSSRTGGSTDTQYF; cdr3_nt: TGTGCCAGCAGCTCGAGGACAGGGGGCTCCACAGATACGCAGTATTTT
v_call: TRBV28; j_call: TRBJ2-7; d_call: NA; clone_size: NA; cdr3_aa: CALGGPYEQYF; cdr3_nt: TGTGCTCTGGGGGGACCCTACGAGCAGTACTTC
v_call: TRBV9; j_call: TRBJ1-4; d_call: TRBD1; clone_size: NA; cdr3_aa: CASSPQGAQANEKLFF; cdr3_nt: TGTGCCAGCAGCCCTCAGGGGGCCCAGGCTAATGAAAAACTGTTTTTT
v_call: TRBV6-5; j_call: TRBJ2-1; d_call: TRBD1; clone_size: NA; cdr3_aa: CASGQGANEQFF; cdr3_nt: TGTGCCAGCGGACAGGGGGCGAATGAGCAGTTCTTC